This T cell receptor beta chain was captured by sequencing in a study of identifying expanded T cells in peripheral blood. General study results and limits: About 1.2 clones differed between technical replicates, versus roughly 16 and 20 over time. Two-week clone count variance significantly increased as total template count grew.

As regards this clone: The antigen remains undetermined.

The table came from immunoSEQ multiplex PCR; TCRdb's copy has only in-frame clones and leaves some out. The table has about 130,000 clones, 80% to 90% seen once. Sample: blood. The sequence was obtained from a person aged 18 to 75 in good health.

CDR3 amino acids: CASSAEDRYEQYF. The CDR3 DNA reads TGTGCCAGCAGTGCCGAAGACAGATACGAGCAGTACTTC. The genes are TRBV27 and TRBJ2-7; maybe TRBD1 (5 bases). The CDR3 spans 13 residues. CDR1 MNHEY and CDR2 SMNVEV come from the germline V gene (reference sequence). V was shortened by 5 bases and J by 4 bases, with 12 bases between the two germline ends.